This entry lists 28 T cell receptor beta chains sequenced from one sample in a study of OX40 agonist ivuxolimab in advanced cancers. Method: immunoSEQ multiplex PCR; TCRdb's copy keeps in-frame clones and lacks some. This table has some 95,000 clones, less than 90% appearing once. This sample comprised CD4+ or CD8+ T cells sorted from blood, obtained in a trial of the OX40 agonist ivuxolimab. These receptors were taken from an adult with an advanced solid tumor such as melanoma, head and neck, liver or kidney cancer.

CDR3 protein: CASSLVGASSYEQYF. DNA for the CDR3: TGTGCCAGCAGCTTAGTTGGAGCCAGCTCCTACGAGCAGTACTTC. This sequence joins TRBV11-2 and TRBJ2-7, with D unclear. CDR1 SGHAT and CDR2 FQNNGV come from the germline V gene. V shed 1 base and J shed 0 bases, with 10 bases lying between them. The CDR3 covers 15 residues. The complete variable domain, with remaining parts taken from reference TRBV11-2 and TRBJ2-7, reads EAGVAQSPRYKIIEKRQSVAFWCNPISGHATLYWYQQILGQGPKLLIQFQNNGVVDDSQLPKDRFSAERLKGVDSTLKIQPAKLEDSAVYLCASSLVGASSYEQYFGPGTRLTVT.

The genes are TRBV28 and TRBJ2-5; TRBD2 matches at 8 bases. The germline V gene has CDR1 MDHEN and CDR2 SYDVKM. V trimming: 6 bases; J trimming: 5 bases; junction bases outside the gene matches: 14. CDR3 length: 16 residues. The CDR3 bases are TGTGCCAGCAGCCTAAAGGGGACTAGGCGGATCGAGACCCAGTACTTC. This sequence encodes CASSLKGTRRIETQYF.

The rearrangement links TRBV6-1 to TRBJ2-7; D is tentatively TRBD1 or TRBD2 (6 bases each). The CDR3 runs to 14 residues. Trimming took 8 bases from V and 0 from J, leaving 14 bases between them. Germline-derived CDR1 and CDR2 are MNHNS and SASEGT. This chain's CDR3 is CASSLGGNSYEQYV. The CDR3 DNA follows: TGTGCCAGCTCCTTAGGGGGGAACTCCTACGAGCAGTACGTC.

This clone was detected a few times. V gene TRBV7-6 combines with J gene TRBJ1-2; 10 positions match TRBD1. The J segment lost 6 bases and the V segment lost 4 bases, leaving 8 bases of the junction unmatched. This CDR3 is 15 amino acids long. Germline lookup yields CDR1 SGHVS and CDR2 FNYEAQ. This CDR3 is CASSSRPGTGDGYTF. CDR3 DNA: TGTGCCAGCAGCTCCCGGCCCGGGACAGGGGATGGCTACACCTTC.

This rearrangement joins TRBV18 to TRBJ1-2; TRBD1 is a possible D gene (6 bases). CDR3 size: 13 residues. CDR1 is KGHSH and CDR2 is LQKENI in the germline V gene. The ends were cut back, 5 bases at V and 7 bases at J, with 14 bases in the middle. CDR3 DNA: TGTGCCAGCTCAGGCAGGGGACTCGGTGGCTACACCTTC. This translates into CASSGRGLGGYTF.

The count of this clone is one. The chain is built from TRBV5-4 and TRBJ1-2; TRBD1 matches 9 bases. Per the germline V gene, CDR1 is SGHNT and CDR2 is YYREEE (reference sequence). This CDR3 has 14 residues. Trimming took 3 bases from V and 7 from J; bases not matched to a gene: 7. The CDR3 sequence is CASSSGGTGSGYTF. DNA of the CDR3: TGTGCCAGCAGCTCTGGGGGGACAGGGAGTGGCTACACCTTC.

The J gene is TRBJ2-1, the V gene TRBV10-3; a weak D match, TRBD1 (6 bases). CDR1 is ENHRY and CDR2 is SYGVKD in the germline V gene. This CDR3 comprises 16 residues. Trimming pared 6 bases from V and 1 base from J, leaving 16 bases between. The CDR3 here is CAIRPSQGNSYNEQFF. The CDR3 DNA reads as TGTGCCATCAGACCCTCCCAGGGGAATTCCTACAATGAGCAGTTCTTC.

The chain carries TRBV19 and TRBJ2-2, with D possibly called TRBD1 or TRBD2 (6 bases each). Per the germline V gene, CDR1 is LNHDA and CDR2 is SQIVND (reference sequence). V was pared by 3 bases and J by 3 bases, with 17 bases between. This CDR3 has 17 residues. The CDR3 DNA follows: TGTGCCAGTAGTATGTTCGGAGGGGGGCTCTACACCGGGGAGCTGTTTTTT. As protein: CASSMFGGGLYTGELFF. The full variable domain, with the rest looked up from reference TRBV19 and TRBJ2-2, is DGGITQSPKYLFRKEGQNVTLSCEQNLNHDAMYWYRQDPGQGLRLIYYSQIVNDFQKGDIAEGYSVSREKKESFPLTVTSAQKNPTAFYLCASSMFGGGLYTGELFFGEGSRLTVL.

The chain uses TRBV9 and TRBJ2-2; no definite D call. Germline values: CDR1 SGDLS, CDR2 YYNGEE. The germline V and J ends were trimmed by 0 bases and 0 bases, with 3 bases remaining between them. The CDR3 is made up of 14 amino acids. DNA for the CDR3: TGTGCCAGCAGCGTAGCCCCGAACACCGGGGAGCTGTTTTTT. Its translation: CASSVAPNTGELFF.

The chain uses TRBV6-1 and TRBJ2-1, with D maybe TRBD2 (5 bases). Germline CDR1 MNHNS, CDR2 SASEGT. This CDR3 is 15 amino acids long. V was cut by 5 bases and J by 4 bases, with 15 bases left in between. The CDR3 sequence is CASSTRQVSYNEQFF. For the CDR3, the DNA is TGTGCCAGCAGTACTAGGCAGGTCTCGTACAATGAGCAGTTCTTC.

CDR3 nucleotides: TGTGCCATCAGTCGCGATGGCGGGGAAAAACTGTTTTTT. Residues: CAISRDGGEKLFF. This chain joins TRBV10-3 and TRBJ1-4; the D is unclear. V was cut by 5 bases and J by 8 bases, with 12 bases left in between. Germline-derived CDR1 and CDR2 are ENHRY and SYGVKD. This CDR3 comprises 13 residues.

The V and J genes are TRBV6-5 and TRBJ2-3, with 7 bases fitting TRBD2. V was pared by 2 bases and J by 5 bases, with 7 bases of the junction left unmatched. The CDR3 runs 15 residues. CDR1 MNHEY and CDR2 SVGAGI come from the germline V gene. DNA for the CDR3: TGTGCCAGCAGTTACCGGGAGGCTAAACTAGATACGCAGTATTTT. Amino acid sequence: CASSYREAKLDTQYF.

The J gene is TRBJ1-4, the V gene TRBV5-1; D not resolved. CDR1 and CDR2 from the germline V gene are SGHRS and YFSETQ. Between the trimmed V and J ends, which lost 3 bases and 6 bases, there was a span of 12 bases. This CDR3 has 14 amino acids. DNA for the CDR3: TGCGCCAGCAGCTCCTCGGCAGCGGATGAAAAACTGTTTTTT. Residues: CASSSSAADEKLFF.

This chain connects TRBV5-1 to TRBJ1-5, with D perhaps matching TRBD1 (6 bases). V dropped 0 bases and J dropped 7 bases, with 11 bases sitting between them. Germline V CDR1 and CDR2: SGHRS, YFSETQ. There are 14 residues in the CDR3. The CDR3 coding sequence is TGCGCCAGCAGCTTGGGGCAGGGGCAGCAGCCCCAGCATTTT. Amino acid sequence: CASSLGQGQQPQHF.

The chain carries TRBV5-4 and TRBJ1-6; no clear D. V was clipped by 2 bases and J by 5 bases, with 8 bases between them. The germline V gene has CDR1 SGHNT and CDR2 YYREEE (reference sequence). This CDR3 comprises 14 residues. CDR3: CASSFDPNNSPLHF. The DNA for the CDR3 is TGTGCCAGCAGCTTTGACCCGAATAATTCACCCCTCCACTTT.

V and J are TRBV5-6 and TRBJ2-7; unclear D gene. This CDR3 region has 11 residues. The germline CDR1 and CDR2 sequences are SGHDT and YYEEEE. V lost 3 bases, J lost 3 bases, and 4 bases lay in between. The CDR3 nucleotides read TGTGCCAGCAGCTCGTACTACGAGCAGTACTTC. Protein sequence: CASSSYYEQYF. Variable domain in full (rest from reference TRBV5-6 and TRBJ2-7): DAGVTQSPTHLIKTRGQQVTLRCSPKSGHDTVSWYQQALGQGPQFIFQYYEEEERQRGNFPDRFSGHQFPNYSSELNVNALLLGDSALYLCASSSYYEQYFGPGTRLTVT.

This rearrangement joins TRBV7-9 to TRBJ2-1; D is undetermined. Trimming left V 1 base short and J 7 bases short, with 11 bases between. Germline assignment: CDR1 SEHNR and CDR2 FQNEAQ (reference sequence). The CDR3 extends over 14 amino acids. This CDR3 reads CASSLVRLTNEQFF. In DNA form, the CDR3 reads TGTGCCAGCAGCTTAGTACGACTCACTAATGAGCAGTTCTTC.

This clone was recorded once. The CDR3: CASSPPLGQPQHF. CDR3 sequence (DNA): TGTGCCAGCTCACCCCCTTTGGGTCAGCCCCAGCATTTT. The chain has TRBV18 and TRBJ1-5; D call uncertain. V was cut by 3 bases and J by 6 bases, with 9 bases left in between. This CDR3 comprises 13 residues. The germline V gene has CDR1 KGHSH and CDR2 LQKENI.

The V gene is TRBV28, the J gene TRBJ1-2; possibly TRBD1 for D (5 bases). This CDR3 has 15 residues. The V gene lost 7 bases and the J gene lost 6 bases, with 21 bases spanning the gap. Germline CDR1 and CDR2: MDHEN and SYDVKM. CDR3 coding DNA: TGTGCCAGCATCACAGGTGGTCAGGGCGGAGATGGCTACACCTTC. It encodes CASITGGQGGDGYTF.

This clone appeared a single time. This chain connects TRBV2 to TRBJ1-2; tentatively, D is TRBD1 (5 bases). CDR3 length: 17 residues. Germline V gene data show CDR1 as SNHLY and CDR2 as FYNNEI. Deletions cut 1 base from V and 4 bases from J, with 19 bases between. CDR3 DNA sequence: TGTGCCAGCAGTGAAGGTGGGGCCTATGAGTTCGGCTATGGCTACACCTTC. This encodes CASSEGGAYEFGYGYTF. The entire variable domain, with the rest obtained from reference TRBV2 and TRBJ1-2, is as follows: EPEVTQTPSHQVTQMGQEVILRCVPISNHLYFYWYRQILGQKVEFLVSFYNNEISEKSEIFDDQFSVERPDGSNFTLKIRSTKLEDSAMYFCASSEGGAYEFGYGYTFGSGTRLTVV.

The chain is built from TRBV5-4 and TRBJ2-1; 9 bases line up with TRBD2. From germline, CDR1 is SGHNT and CDR2 YYREEE (reference sequence). J gave up 7 bases and V 5 bases, and 7 bases lay outside the gene matches. The CDR3 is made up of 14 amino acids. Written as DNA, the CDR3 is TGTGCCAGCAGGGTAGCGGGAGCAGGGAATGAGCAGTTCTTC. The encoded protein is CASRVAGAGNEQFF.

The gene calls are TRBV6-1 and TRBJ1-1; no clear D gene. Trimming shortened V by 6 bases and J by 5 bases, and 7 bases separated the two germline ends. The V gene's germline CDR1 is MNHNS and CDR2 SASEGT. The CDR3 consists of 11 residues. DNA of the CDR3: TGTGCCAGCAGGTTGAGTACTGAAGCTTTCTTT. Translated, it gives CASRLSTEAFF.

The chain uses TRBV19 and TRBJ2-2; TRBD1 is a possible D gene (6 bases). CDR1 and CDR2 from the germline V gene are LNHDA and SQIVND (reference sequence). Between the trimmed V and J ends, which lost 4 bases and 1 base, there was a span of 10 bases. The CDR3 spans 15 residues. This CDR3 reads CASSNRVLNTGELFF. Here the CDR3 DNA reads TGTGCCAGTAGTAACAGGGTATTGAACACCGGGGAGCTGTTTTTT.

V and J are TRBV7-8 and TRBJ2-1; 8 bases align to TRBD2. CDR1 SGHVS and CDR2 FQNEAQ come from the germline V gene. The CDR3 is made up of 15 amino acids. J lost 7 bases, V lost 7 bases, and 12 bases had no gene match. CDR3 sequence reads: CASTRGSGSQNEQFF. The CDR3 DNA follows: TGTGCCAGCACCCGGGGCAGCGGGAGCCAAAATGAGCAGTTCTTC.

This clone was seen just once. The chain links TRBV30 to TRBJ2-5; TRBD2 matches 12 bases. CDR3 length: 13 residues. V shed 8 bases, J shed 2 bases, and the junction held 3 bases outside the gene matches. Germline values: CDR1 GTSNPN, CDR2 SVGIG (reference sequence). This chain's CDR3 is CAASGGGQETQYF. The DNA of the CDR3 is TGTGCCGCTAGCGGGGGGGGGCAAGAGACCCAGTACTTC.

The chain has TRBV5-1 and TRBJ2-7, with 13 bases identical to TRBD2. Germline loops: CDR1 SGHRS, CDR2 YFSETQ. V gave up 0 bases and J gave up 4 bases; unmatched junction bases: 1. The CDR3 spans 15 residues. The CDR3 protein is CASSLGTSGSYEQYF. The DNA of the CDR3 is TGCGCCAGCAGCTTGGGGACTAGCGGGAGTTACGAGCAGTACTTC.

The V gene is TRBV7-2, the J gene TRBJ2-7; D not resolved. With 4 bases removed from V and 3 bases from J, the gap between germline ends came to 19 bases. The CDR3 is 16 amino acids. Germline CDR1 and CDR2: SGHTA and FQGNSA. As DNA, the CDR3 is TGTGCCAGCAGCTCATATTTATCCCAACTGAACTACGAGCAGTACTTC. Amino acids: CASSSYLSQLNYEQYF.

This clone is deemed medium-sized (0.01 to 0.1%). The genes are TRBV4-1 and TRBJ1-2, with D possibly matching TRBD1 (5 bases). Germline-derived CDR1 and CDR2 are MGHRA and YSYEKL. The CDR3 has 14 amino acids. Trimming left V 2 bases short and J 8 bases short, with 15 bases between. CDR3 nucleotide sequence: TGCGCCAGCAGCCAAAATATGGGGCAAGCGGGCTACACCTTC. Amino acid sequence: CASSQNMGQAGYTF.